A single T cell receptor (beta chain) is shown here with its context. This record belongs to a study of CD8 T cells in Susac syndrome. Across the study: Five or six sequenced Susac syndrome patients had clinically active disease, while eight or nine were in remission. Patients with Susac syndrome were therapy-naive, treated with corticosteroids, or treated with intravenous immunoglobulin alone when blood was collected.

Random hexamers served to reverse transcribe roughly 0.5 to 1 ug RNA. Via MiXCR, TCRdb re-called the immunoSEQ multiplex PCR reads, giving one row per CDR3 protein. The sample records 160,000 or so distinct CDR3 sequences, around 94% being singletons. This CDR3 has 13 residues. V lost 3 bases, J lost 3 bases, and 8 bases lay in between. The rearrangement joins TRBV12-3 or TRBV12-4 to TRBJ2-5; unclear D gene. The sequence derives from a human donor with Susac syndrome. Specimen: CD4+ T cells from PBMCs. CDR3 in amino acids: CASSFLSEETQYF. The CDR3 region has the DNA TGTGCCAGCAGTTTTCTATCGGAAGAGACCCAGTACTTC.